This T cell receptor (beta chain) was recorded in a study of cytomegalovirus exposure and HLA in healthy donors. Study-level points and caveats: The study designated 150 to 200 TCR beta chains cytomegalovirus-associated. Later analysis indicated greater clonal expansion among HLA-associated TCR beta chains than among equally common other chains.

The PCR was carried out with 60 Vbeta primers and 13 Jbeta primers. Method: immunoSEQ multiplex PCR; TCRdb's copy keeps in-frame clones and lacks some. The sample has some 79,000 clones, about four fifths seen once. The CDR3 contains 15 residues. Trimming left V 3 bases short and J 0 bases short, with 13 bases between. Per the germline V gene, CDR1 is SGDLS and CDR2 is YYNGEE. With regard to this clone: Its target is unknown.

The receptor was isolated from a male donor in good health and CMV-seropositive. Sequencing was carried out using PBMCs. V gene TRBV9 combines with J gene TRBJ2-7; maybe TRBD1 (6 bases). CDR3 residues: CASSETGTASYEQYF. The CDR3 nucleotides read TGTGCCAGCAGCGAAACAGGGACGGCCTCCTACGAGCAGTACTTC.